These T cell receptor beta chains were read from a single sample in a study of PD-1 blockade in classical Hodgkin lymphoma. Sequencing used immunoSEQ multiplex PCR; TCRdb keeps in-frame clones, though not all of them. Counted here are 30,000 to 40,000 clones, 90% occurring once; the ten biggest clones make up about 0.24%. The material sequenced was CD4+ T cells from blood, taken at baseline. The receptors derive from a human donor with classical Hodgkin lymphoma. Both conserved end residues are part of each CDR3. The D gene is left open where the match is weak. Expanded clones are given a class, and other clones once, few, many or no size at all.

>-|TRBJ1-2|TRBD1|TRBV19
TGTGCCAGTAGTATTGGGACAGCCCGATATGGCTACACCTTC
CASSIGTARYGYTF
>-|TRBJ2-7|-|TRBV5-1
TGCGCCAGCAGCTTGGCGGGGGGCCCCTCCGGTTACGAGCAGTACTTC
CASSLAGGPSGYEQYF
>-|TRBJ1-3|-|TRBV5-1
TGCGCCAGCAGCCACGAACAGGGTTCGGGAAACACCATATATTTT
CASSHEQGSGNTIYF
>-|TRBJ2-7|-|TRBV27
TGTGCCAGCAGTTCCCCCCCCAGGTCCTACGAGCAGTACTTC
CASSSPPRSYEQYF
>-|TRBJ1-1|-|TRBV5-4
TGTGCCAGCAGCTGGGACACACATAACACTGAAGCTTTCTTT
CASSWDTHNTEAFF
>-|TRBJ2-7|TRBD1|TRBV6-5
TGTGCCAGCAGTTACAGCGGGACAGGGACCTACGAGCAGTACTTC
CASSYSGTGTYEQYF
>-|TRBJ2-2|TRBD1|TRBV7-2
TGTGCCAGCAGCCGGGACAGCGCCTCGGGCAACACCGGGGAGCTGTTTTTT
CASSRDSASGNTGELFF
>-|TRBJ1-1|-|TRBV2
TGTGCCAGCAGTGACCTCGGGGGCCGGACACTATTGGAAGCTTTCTTT
CASSDLGGRTLLEAFF
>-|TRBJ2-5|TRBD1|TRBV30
TGTGCCTGGAGTGGAGGGACAGGACAAGAGACCCAGTACTTC
CAWSGGTGQETQYF
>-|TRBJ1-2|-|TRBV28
TGTGCCAGCAGTTTGGGGGGCGGCTACACCTTC
CASSLGGGYTF
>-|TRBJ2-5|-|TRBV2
TGTGCCAGCAGCTCCCTCGGGGGTGCGGAGACCCAGTACTTC
CASSSLGGAETQYF
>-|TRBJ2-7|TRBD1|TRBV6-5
TGTGCCAGCAGTTCGGGACAGGGAGGTATATACGAGCAGTACTTC
CASSSGQGGIYEQYF
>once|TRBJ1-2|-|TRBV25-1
TGTGCCAGCAGTGGCGGGGGGGGGACTATCTATGGCTACACCTTC
CASSGGGGTIYGYTF
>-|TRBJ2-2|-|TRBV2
TGTGCCAGCAGCGCGATTAACCTCCAGAACACCGGGGAGCTGTTTTTT
CASSAINLQNTGELFF
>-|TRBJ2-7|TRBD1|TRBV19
TGTGCCAGTAGTACTACAGGGGGCAGGAACGAGCAGTACTTC
CASSTTGGRNEQYF
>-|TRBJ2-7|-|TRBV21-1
TGTGCCAGCAGCAAAGGTCTAGCGGGAGGAAGTTCGCACGAGCAGTACTTC
CASSKGLAGGSSHEQYF
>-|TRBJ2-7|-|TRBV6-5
TGTGCCAGCAGAAGGGCTTCTAGCTCCTACGAGCAGTACTTC
CASRRASSSYEQYF
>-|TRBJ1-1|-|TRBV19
TGTGCCAGTAGTAGGGGCCGGGGCGACACTGAAGCTTTCTTT
CASSRGRGDTEAFF
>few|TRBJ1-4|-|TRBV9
TGTGCCAGCAGCGTAGACACAGCAACTAATGAAAAACTGTTTTTT
CASSVDTATNEKLFF
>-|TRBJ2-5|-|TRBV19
TGTGCTGCCGGGGGGCTCATCCAAGAGACCCAGTACTTC
CAAGGLIQETQYF
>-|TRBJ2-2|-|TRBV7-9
TGTGCCAACACGGGAACTAGTACCGGGGAGCTGTTTTTT
CANTGTSTGELFF
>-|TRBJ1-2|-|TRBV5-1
TGCGCCAGCATACTCTTCCCAGGGGACGAGAATGGCTACACCTTC
CASILFPGDENGYTF
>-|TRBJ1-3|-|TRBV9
TGTGCCAGCAGCCCCAGGAGCCAAAACACCATATATTTT
CASSPRSQNTIYF
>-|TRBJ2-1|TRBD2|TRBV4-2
TGTGCCAGCAGCCAAGGACTAGCTTCGGTATACAATGAGCAGTTCTTC
CASSQGLASVYNEQFF
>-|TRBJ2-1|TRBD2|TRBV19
TGTGCCAACCCGGGACTAGCAAGGGGTGAGCAGTTCTTC
CANPGLARGEQFF
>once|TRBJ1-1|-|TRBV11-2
TGTGCCAGCAGCTTAGATAGGCAGATGCGTAAGGGGAACACTGAAGCTTTCTTT
CASSLDRQMRKGNTEAFF
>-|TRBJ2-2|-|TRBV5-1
TGCGCCAGCAGCTTGTCCCTGAACACCGGGGAGCTGTTTTTT
CASSLSLNTGELFF
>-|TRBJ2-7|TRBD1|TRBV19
TGTGCCAGTAGCAAATCCGGGACAGGGGGCCTCTACGAGCAGTACTTC
CASSKSGTGGLYEQYF
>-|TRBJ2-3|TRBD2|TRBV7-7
TGTGCCAGCAGCGTCGGGACTAGCGGAGATACGCAGTATTTT
CASSVGTSGDTQYF
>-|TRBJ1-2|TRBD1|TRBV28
TGTGCCAGCAGCTTTAGACAGGGGGATGGCTACACCTTC
CASSFRQGDGYTF
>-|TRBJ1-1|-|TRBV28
TGTGCCAGCCCCGGACATGGGCACTCTACTGAAGCTTTCTTT
CASPGHGHSTEAFF
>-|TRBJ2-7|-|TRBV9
TGTGCCAGCAGCGTAGCGGAGGGGAGCTACTACGAGCAGTACTTC
CASSVAEGSYYEQYF
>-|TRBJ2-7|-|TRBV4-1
TGCGCCAGCAGCCAAGTAAATCTGGTAGCCCACTCCTACGAGCAGTACTTC
CASSQVNLVAHSYEQYF
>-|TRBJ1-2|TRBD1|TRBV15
TGTGCCACCAGCACTGACAGGGCTAACTATGGCTACACCTTC
CATSTDRANYGYTF
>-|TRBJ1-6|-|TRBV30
TGTGCCTGGTCCGAGAGTTCACCCCTCCACTTT
CAWSESSPLHF